The 6 T cell receptor beta chains presented below share a single source sample, sequenced in a study of siplizumab effects on memory and regulatory T cells. TCRdb's copy holds only in-frame clones and misses some; the assay was immunoSEQ multiplex PCR. Of over 70,000 clones listed, roughly 94% were seen once; the top ten hold around 18%. The sequenced material came from CD8+ T cells sorted from blood. Receptors originate from a human donor in good health.

This clone has more than one count but fewer than ten. The rearrangement links TRBV7-9 to TRBJ1-5; D remains unclear. The CDR3 has 12 amino acids. Germline V gene sequence: CDR1 SEHNR, CDR2 FQNEAQ (reference sequence). V lost 6 bases to trimming and J lost 5 bases, with 8 bases between them. DNA for the CDR3: TGTGCCAGCAGGGAGGGAGATCAGCCCCAGCATTTT. The encoded protein is CASREGDQPQHF.

The chain carries TRBV14 and TRBJ2-7; 7 bases fit TRBD1. The V segment lost 3 bases and the J segment 7 bases; nucleotides outside the gene matches: 9. The CDR3 is 14 residues long. CDR1 is SGHDN, CDR2 FVKESK, per germline. This CDR3 reads CASSHRTGSGEQYF. CDR3 in DNA: TGTGCCAGCAGCCACCGGACAGGCTCGGGGGAGCAGTACTTC. Variable domain in full (rest from reference TRBV14 and TRBJ2-7): EAGVTQFPSHSVIEKGQTVTLRCDPISGHDNLYWYRRVMGKEIKFLLHFVKESKQDESGMPNNRFLAERTGGTYSTLKVQPAELEDSGVYFCASSHRTGSGEQYFGPGTRLTVT.

This chain uses TRBV9 with TRBJ1-3; TRBD1 matches 7 bases. Trimming at V came to 3 bases and at J to 8 bases, leaving 5 bases not matched to a gene. This CDR3 contains 13 residues. Germline lookup yields CDR1 SGDLS and CDR2 YYNGEE. CDR3 in DNA: TGTGCCAGCAGCGGCCATACAGGGGACACCATATATTTT. As protein: CASSGHTGDTIYF.

The chain joins TRBV11-2 to TRBJ2-1; the D is unclear. The V end lost 1 base, the J end lost 6 bases, and 13 bases lay between the germline ends. Looked up from germline, CDR1 is SGHAT and CDR2 is FQNNGV. The CDR3 totals 15 residues. The CDR3 spells CASSLGGLGGNEQFF. The CDR3 DNA follows: TGTGCCAGCAGCTTAGGAGGCCTCGGTGGCAATGAGCAGTTCTTC.

The chain links TRBV7-9 to TRBJ2-2; D might be TRBD2 (5 bases). The germline gives CDR1 SEHNR, CDR2 FQNEAQ (reference sequence). V lost 5 bases, J lost 0 bases, and 13 bases lay in between. The CDR3 contains 16 residues. Here the CDR3 reads CASSNKRTSNTGELFF. For the CDR3, the DNA is TGTGCCAGCAGCAACAAGCGGACTTCGAACACCGGGGAGCTGTTTTTT. The variable domain in full, with the rest retrieved from reference TRBV7-9 and TRBJ2-2, is DTGVSQNPRHKITKRGQNVTFRCDPISEHNRLYWYRQTLGQGPEFLTYFQNEAQLEKSRLLSDRFSAERPKGSFSTLEIQRTEQGDSAMYLCASSNKRTSNTGELFFGEGSRLTVL.

V is TRBV5-4 and J is TRBJ2-1; D gene ambiguous. The length of the CDR3 is 13 residues. Trimming removed 1 base from V and 0 bases from J, with 2 bases in between. Per germline, CDR1 SGHNT and CDR2 YYREEE (reference sequence). The CDR3 DNA is TGTGCCAGCAGCTTGTTCTCCTACAATGAGCAGTTCTTC. Protein: CASSLFSYNEQFF.